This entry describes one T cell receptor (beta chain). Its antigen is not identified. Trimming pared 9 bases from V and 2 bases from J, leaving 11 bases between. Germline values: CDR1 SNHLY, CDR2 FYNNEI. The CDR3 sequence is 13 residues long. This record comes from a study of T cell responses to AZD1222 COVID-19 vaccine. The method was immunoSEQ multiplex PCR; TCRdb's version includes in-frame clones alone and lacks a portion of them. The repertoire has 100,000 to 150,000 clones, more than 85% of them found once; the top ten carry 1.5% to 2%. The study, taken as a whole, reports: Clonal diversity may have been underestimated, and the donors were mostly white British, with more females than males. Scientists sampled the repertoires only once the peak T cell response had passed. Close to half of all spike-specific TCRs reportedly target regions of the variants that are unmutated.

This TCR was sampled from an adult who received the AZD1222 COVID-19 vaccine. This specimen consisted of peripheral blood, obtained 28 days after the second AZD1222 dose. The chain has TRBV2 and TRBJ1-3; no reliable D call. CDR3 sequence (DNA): TGTGCCAGTGGGGAGTCCCCTGGAAACACCATATATTTT. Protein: CASGESPGNTIYF.